This entry lists 32 T cell receptor beta chains sequenced from one sample in a study of T cell clonality in common variable immunodeficiency. Sequencing was performed with immunoSEQ multiplex PCR; in TCRdb, only in-frame clones are kept and a portion is missing. Observed are about 44,000 clones, no singletons, with the top ten taking 10%. The source material was peripheral blood mononuclear cells. The receptor set was obtained from a person aged 18-69 years in good health.

This clone occurred many times. The sequenced fragment ends 3 residues before the CDR3 boundary, so the rest is inferred from the germline J gene. The rearrangement uses TRBV6-2 or TRBV6-3 and TRBJ1-5; weak D call: TRBD1 (5 bases). Trimming took off 6 bases at V and 3 bases at J, with 12 bases between the two ends. Germline loops: CDR1 MNHEY, CDR2 SVGEGT. The CDR3 is 14 residues long. The CDR3 loop reads CASRSGGNNQPQHF. The sequenced CDR3 bases are TGTGCCAGCAGGTCCGGGGGGAACAATCAGCCC.

This clone came up many times. The chain's CDR3 is CASSGPTSGSRNEQFF. CDR3 bases read: TGTGCCAGCAGCGGACCGACTAGCGGGAGCCGCAATGAG. The rearrangement joins TRBV9 to TRBJ2-1; 12 positions agree with TRBD2. The CDR3 end is not reached by the read, which stops 3 residues before it; the germline J gene fills it in. The CDR3 totals 16 residues. Trimming removed 3 bases from V and 6 bases from J; junction bases left unmatched: 7. Germline CDR1 is SGDLS and CDR2 is YYNGEE. Full variable domain (rest looked up from reference TRBV9 and TRBJ2-1): DSGVTQTPKHLITATGQRVTLRCSPRSGDLSVYWYQQSLDQGLQFLIQYYNGEERAKGNILERFSAQQFPDLHSELNLSSLELGDSALYFCASSGPTSGSRNEQFFGPGTRLTVL.

This clone was found many times. The read is 3 residues too short to cover the CDR3 end, so that end is filled in from the germline J gene. The V and J genes are TRBV5-1 and TRBJ2-5; 7 bases align to TRBD2. This CDR3 contains 15 residues. Germline assignment: CDR1 SGHRS and CDR2 YFSETQ. The V segment lost 7 bases and the J segment 0 bases; nucleotides outside the gene matches: 9. CDR3 amino acids: CASRRVAGNQETQYF. Partial CDR3 DNA: TGCGCCAGCCGGCGGGTAGCGGGTAACCAAGAGACC.

This clone has at least ten counts. Sequencing ends 3 residues short of the CDR3 end; the germline J gene provides the rest. V is TRBV19 and J is TRBJ1-2; TRBD1 matches at 7 bases. This CDR3 is 15 amino acids long. Germline loops: CDR1 LNHDA, CDR2 SQIVND (reference sequence). The CDR3 DNA, read in part, is TGTGCCAGTAGTGTACAGGGGACATCAACTAGAGGC. This encodes CASSVQGTSTRG. The full-length CDR3 reads as CASSVQGTSTRGYTF.

This clone was seen ten or more times. The CDR3 end falls 3 residues outside the read, so it is completed with the germline J gene. The V gene is TRBV19, the J gene TRBJ2-7; 7 bases fit TRBD1. V lost 5 bases to trimming and J lost 1 base; unmatched junction nucleotides: 5. Looked up from germline, CDR1 is LNHDA and CDR2 is SQIVND (reference sequence). This CDR3 contains 14 residues. CDR3 bases read: TGTGCCAGTAGTCAACAGGGGAGATCCTACGAG. Residues: CASSQQGRSYE. The full CDR3 protein reads CASSQQGRSYEQYF.

This clone was observed many times. Partial CDR3 DNA: TGTGCTAGTGGTTTCCGAGGACAGGCTAATGAAAAA. This encodes CASGFRGQANEK. The whole CDR3 reads CASGFRGQANEKLFF. This chain uses TRBV12-5 with TRBJ1-4; TRBD1 aligns across 7 bases. The sequence runs out 3 residues before the end of the CDR3; the remainder is reconstructed from the germline J gene. This CDR3 is built from 15 residues. V was pared by 3 bases and J by 3 bases, with 4 bases of the junction left unmatched. CDR1 is LGHNT, CDR2 FRNRAP, per germline.

The sample holds many counts of this clone. The CDR3 end lies 3 residues beyond the end of the read and is filled in from the germline J gene. The chain couples TRBV7-2 to TRBJ2-7; 9 nucleotides line up with TRBD1. The CDR3 has 13 residues. The V and J ends lost 7 bases and 2 bases, in that order; junction bases with no gene match: 3. Germline assignment: CDR1 SGHTA and CDR2 FQGNSA. The sequenced CDR3 bases are TGTGCCAGCAATCGGGACAGGGCCTACGAG. This gives the protein CASNRDRAYE. The full CDR3 protein reads CASNRDRAYEQYF.

This clone was seen many times. The read gets to within 3 residues of the CDR3 end, and the germline J gene fills in the rest. V is TRBV5-6 and J is TRBJ1-5, with a weak D call TRBD1 (6 bases). This CDR3 is built from 15 residues. Per germline, CDR1 SGHDT and CDR2 YYEEEE. V was trimmed by 1 base and J by 3 bases, leaving 11 bases between them. This CDR3 is CASSLRGWYNQPQHF. Partial CDR3 DNA: TGTGCCAGCAGCTTGAGGGGGTGGTACAATCAGCCC.

This clone was observed many times. The read terminates 3 residues before the CDR3 end, so the remaining end is supplied by the germline J gene. This chain connects TRBV2 to TRBJ2-7; 9 nucleotides match TRBD2. The CDR3 sequence is 15 residues long. Trimming took 2 bases from V and 2 from J; bases not matched to a gene: 4. Looked up from germline, CDR1 is SNHLY and CDR2 is FYNNEI. CDR3 amino acids: CASSETSGPTYEQYF. The covered CDR3 bases are TGTGCCAGCAGTGAAACTAGCGGGCCCACCTACGAG.

Concerning this clone: With the read ending 3 residues before the CDR3 end, the germline J gene is used to fill in that end. The J gene is TRBJ2-7, the V gene TRBV2; tentatively, D is TRBD1 (6 bases). The V and J ends lost 7 bases and 1 base respectively, with 14 bases between them. Germline CDR1 SNHLY, CDR2 FYNNEI. The CDR3 is made up of 14 amino acids. The DNA read from the CDR3 is TGTGCCAGCACCCTCACGAGGGGGTCCTACGAG. This codes for CASTLTRGSYE. Given in full, the CDR3 is CASTLTRGSYEQYF.

This clone came up many times. The covered CDR3 bases are TGCGCCAGCAGCAGCGGGACAGGGCAGACTGAA. This codes for CASSSGTGQTE. The complete CDR3 sequence is CASSSGTGQTEAFF. The rearrangement uses TRBV5-1 and TRBJ1-1; 9 nucleotides agree with TRBD1. The read ends 3 residues shy of where the CDR3 ends; the end is completed using the germline J gene. V was clipped by 4 bases and J by 5 bases; unmatched bases: 6. The CDR3 has 14 residues. The V gene's germline CDR1 is SGHRS and CDR2 YFSETQ.

This clone was counted ten times or more. The sequence runs out 3 residues before the end of the CDR3; the remainder is reconstructed from the germline J gene. This rearrangement joins TRBV20-1 to TRBJ1-6; D is uncertain. Germline CDR1 is DFQATT and CDR2 is SNEGSKA (reference sequence). The V end lost 3 bases, the J end lost 7 bases, and 10 bases lay between the germline ends. CDR3 length: 13 residues. CDR3 amino acids: CSASLSGNSPLHF. Partial CDR3 DNA: TGCAGTGCTAGTCTTTCGGGGAATTCACCC.

Many counts were recorded for this clone. With the read ending 3 residues before the CDR3 end, the germline J gene is used to fill in that end. The chain is built from TRBV6-2 or TRBV6-3 and TRBJ1-2, with D unclear. CDR3 length equals 10 residues. Germline V gives CDR1 MNHEY, CDR2 SVGEGT. The chain's CDR3 is CASKAGGYTF. The CDR3 bases that were read are TGTGCCAGCAAAGCGGGCGGC.

This clone came up many times. The DNA ends 3 residues before the CDR3 does, and the rest of the CDR3 is filled in from the germline J gene. The rearrangement links TRBV5-4 to TRBJ2-7; no reliable D call. Trimming shortened V by 0 bases and J by 1 base, and 5 bases separated the two germline ends. CDR3 length: 13 amino acids. Per the germline V gene, CDR1 is SGHNT and CDR2 is YYREEE (reference sequence). The CDR3: CASSLGSSYEQYF. The CDR3 bases that were read are TGTGCCAGCAGCTTGGGCAGTTCCTACGAG.

Notes on this clone: The read finishes 3 residues shy of the CDR3 end, and the germline J gene is used to complete it. The chain recombines TRBV5-1 with TRBJ1-2, with TRBD1 matching 7 bases. Germline loops: CDR1 SGHRS, CDR2 YFSETQ. V was pared by 7 bases and J by 7 bases, with 10 bases of the junction left unmatched. The CDR3 loop spans 13 amino acids. The CDR3: CASRTGDSFGYTF. Partial CDR3 DNA: TGCGCCAGCCGCACAGGGGATTCTTTTGGC.

This clone has a count of ten or more. The CDR3 end lies 3 residues beyond the end of the read and is filled in from the germline J gene. The genes are TRBV2 and TRBJ2-1, with D possibly being TRBD1 (5 bases). In germline, CDR1 is SNHLY, CDR2 FYNNEI. The CDR3 covers 13 residues. Between the trimmed V and J ends, which lost 4 bases and 7 bases, there was a span of 11 bases. The DNA read from the CDR3 is TGTGCCAGCAGTGGGTTCCAGGGTAATGAG. Protein: CASSGFQGNE. The CDR3 in its entirety is CASSGFQGNEQFF.

This clone was seen repeatedly, ten times or more. The CDR3 extends 3 residues past the end of the read, so its final part is completed from the germline J gene. The chain couples TRBV6-4 to TRBJ2-3, with 12 nucleotides matching TRBD2. Germline V gene sequence: CDR1 MRHNA, CDR2 SNTAGT. Losses at the gene ends were 4 bases for V and 6 bases for J; bases not matched to a gene: 5. The CDR3 is 15 residues long. The part of the CDR3 DNA that was read is TGTGCCAGCAGTGCCCTAGCGGGGGGGTCGGATACG. This codes for CASSALAGGSDT. The CDR3, in full, reads CASSALAGGSDTQYF.

This clone came up many times. The read terminates 3 residues before the CDR3 end, so the remaining end is supplied by the germline J gene. The chain is built from TRBV2 and TRBJ2-1, with 13 bases matching TRBD2. Trimming at V came to 3 bases and at J to 9 bases, leaving 5 bases not matched to a gene. The CDR3 totals 15 residues. Germline-derived CDR1 and CDR2 are SNHLY and FYNNEI. CDR3 in amino acids: CASSERLAGGFEQFF. Incomplete CDR3 DNA: TGTGCCAGCAGTGAGCGACTAGCGGGGGGATTTGAG.

In its sample, this clone was seen many times. The observed sequence ends 3 residues before the CDR3 terminus, with the missing tail filled in from the germline J gene. The J gene is TRBJ1-4, the V gene TRBV6-1; 12 nucleotides match TRBD1. CDR1 and CDR2 (germline): MNHNS, SASEGT. The V and J ends lost 3 bases and 4 bases, in that order; junction bases with no gene match: 3. The CDR3 consists of 16 residues. The sequenced CDR3 bases are TGTGCCAGCAGTGAGGGACAGGGGGCAGGTAATGAAAAA. Translated: CASSEGQGAGNEK. In full, the CDR3 is CASSEGQGAGNEKLFF.

The sample holds many counts of this clone. The read gets to within 3 residues of the CDR3 end, and the germline J gene fills in the rest. The rearrangement joins TRBV29-1 to TRBJ2-5, with 10 bases that match TRBD2. Looked up from germline, CDR1 is SQVTM and CDR2 is ANQGSEA. The CDR3 is 17 residues long. Trimming cost V 6 bases and J 1 base; bases outside gene matches: 14. CDR3 sequence reads: CSVSGDKGLAAQETQYF. The part of the CDR3 DNA that was read is TGCAGCGTCAGCGGGGACAAAGGACTAGCGGCCCAAGAGACC.

The CDR3 loop is CASSFRDRNEAFF. Partial CDR3 DNA: TGTGCCAGCAGCTTCCGGGACAGAAATGAA. The V and J genes are TRBV7-2 and TRBJ1-1; 7 bases map to TRBD1. The CDR3 extends 3 residues past the end of the read, so its final part is completed from the germline J gene. This CDR3 has 13 amino acids. Germline CDR1 SGHTA, CDR2 FQGNSA. The trim removed 3 bases at V and 7 bases at J, leaving 5 bases unmatched.

This clone has ten or more counts. From the germline J gene comes the end of the CDR3, since the read stops 3 residues before it. V usage is TRBV20-1 and J usage is TRBJ2-7; possibly TRBD2 for D (5 bases). Germline V lookup: CDR1 DFQATT, CDR2 SNEGSKA (reference sequence). The CDR3 covers 16 residues. Trimming stripped 3 bases from V and 4 bases from J, with 22 bases between. Partial CDR3 DNA: TGCAGTGCTAGTTCCCTTGATCTAGCATCCGAATACGAG. Residues: CSASSLDLASEYE. The CDR3, in full, reads CSASSLDLASEYEQYF.

This clone was detected many times. The CDR3 is cut off 3 residues early in the read; its end comes from the germline J gene. V and J are TRBV5-1 and TRBJ1-3, with D perhaps matching TRBD1 (5 bases). The length of the CDR3 is 16 residues. Germline V gene lookup returns CDR1 SGHRS and CDR2 YFSETQ. V was pared by 0 bases and J by 0 bases, with 10 bases between. The CDR3 DNA, read in part, is TGCGCCAGCAGCTTGGATCTCAGGGTCTCTGGAAACACC. It is translated as CASSLDLRVSGNT. The entire CDR3 protein reads CASSLDLRVSGNTIYF.

As regards this clone: A read error may be the cause here, since a much bigger clone is one base away. From the germline J gene comes the end of the CDR3, since the read stops 3 residues before it. This chain connects TRBV5-5 to TRBJ2-5, with 7 bases fitting TRBD1. CDR3 length: 15 residues. Per germline, CDR1 SGHKS and CDR2 YYEKEE (reference sequence). V dropped 0 bases and J dropped 5; count of bases not matched to a gene: 7. The covered CDR3 bases are TGTGCCAGCAGCTTGGGAATCAGGGGGAAGGAGACC. Translated: CASSLGIRGKET. From start to end, the CDR3 is CASSLGIRGKETQYF.

The table lists this clone with many counts. The CDR3 loop reads CASRLAGGSDTQYF. CDR3 DNA (partial): TGTGCCTCCAGACTAGCGGGGGGGTCAGATACG. The V call is TRBV7-2, the J call TRBJ2-3; 14 nucleotides line up with TRBD2. The read terminates 3 residues ahead of where the CDR3 ends, so the germline J gene completes it. This CDR3 contains 14 residues. Germline-derived CDR1 and CDR2 are SGHTA and FQGNSA. V was pared by 11 bases and J by 4 bases, with 5 bases of the junction left unmatched.

This clone was observed many times. The read ends 3 residues before the CDR3 terminus; that terminus is restored from the germline J gene. This chain links TRBV28 with TRBJ1-1; the match to TRBD1 covers 7 bases. The CDR3 consists of 15 residues. Germline CDR1 reads MDHEN; CDR2 reads SYDVKM. The trim removed 7 bases at V and 4 bases at J, leaving 12 bases unmatched. The part of the CDR3 DNA that was read is TGTGCCAGCATTAAAGGGGGCACTGTGGGCACTGAA. Its translation is CASIKGGTVGTE. The complete CDR3 sequence is CASIKGGTVGTEAFF.

This clone was recorded many times. The read ends 3 residues before the CDR3 terminus; that terminus is restored from the germline J gene. The genes are TRBV7-3 and TRBJ2-7; 13 bases match TRBD2. The V segment lost 5 bases and the J segment 6 bases; nucleotides outside the gene matches: 10. CDR1 and CDR2 from the germline V gene are SGHTA and FQGTGA. The CDR3 loop spans 16 amino acids. Partial CDR3 DNA: TGTGCCAGCAGCCCCGGACTAGCGGGAGTAATGGGCGAG. It codes for CASSPGLAGVMGE. The full CDR3 protein reads CASSPGLAGVMGEQYF.

This clone was seen ten or more times. The read is 3 residues too short to cover the CDR3 end, so that end is filled in from the germline J gene. This chain links TRBV12-3 or TRBV12-4 with TRBJ1-2, with a weak D call TRBD1 (5 bases). This CDR3 has 15 residues. CDR3 sequence reads: CASSFSRAGDGYYTF. CDR3 DNA, as far as it was read: TGTGCCAGCAGTTTCTCCCGGGCGGGGGATGGCTAT.

This clone was observed at least ten times. The read terminates 3 residues before the CDR3 end, so the remaining end is supplied by the germline J gene. The rearrangement uses TRBV7-3 and TRBJ2-3; no firm D call. The CDR3 runs 18 residues. The V end was cut by 1 base, the J end by 1 base, with 18 bases between. The germline CDR1 and CDR2 sequences are SGHTA and FQGTGA. The chain's CDR3 is CASSLNMVGHTGTDTQYF. CDR3 DNA, as far as it was read: TGTGCCAGCAGCTTAAATATGGTGGGCCACACGGGCACAGATACG.

In its sample, this clone was seen many times. The missing CDR3 end, 3 residues past where the read stops, is filled in from the germline J gene. The V and J genes are TRBV28 and TRBJ1-6; D may be TRBD1 (5 bases). The germline V and J ends were trimmed by 7 bases and 11 bases, with 18 bases remaining between them. CDR3 size: 14 residues. The germline V gene encodes CDR1 MDHEN and CDR2 SYDVKM. The CDR3 loop reads CASIPGLRVTPLHF. The part of the CDR3 DNA that was read is TGTGCCAGCATCCCGGGACTGCGGGTTACACCC.

The table lists this clone with many counts. The read ends 3 residues shy of where the CDR3 ends; the end is completed using the germline J gene. The V gene is TRBV28, the J gene TRBJ2-7; the match to TRBD1 covers 9 bases. The CDR3 length is 16 residues. J lost 1 base, V lost 5 bases, and 9 bases had no gene match. Germline V lookup: CDR1 MDHEN, CDR2 SYDVKM. CDR3: CASSLSWDRVSYEQYF. The sequenced CDR3 bases are TGTGCCAGCAGTCTGTCATGGGACAGGGTTTCCTACGAG.

There are many counts of this clone. The sequence runs out 3 residues before the end of the CDR3; the remainder is reconstructed from the germline J gene. The chain uses TRBV11-3 and TRBJ2-5; D not resolved. Trimming pared 1 base from V and 5 bases from J, leaving 8 bases between. This CDR3 comprises 13 residues. Germline assignment: CDR1 SGHNT and CDR2 YENEEA. The CDR3 sequence is CASSLGTRETQYF. The sequenced part of the CDR3 DNA is TGTGCCAGCAGCTTAGGAACGAGGGAGACC.